The 18 T cell receptor beta chains in this list originate from one sample, sequenced in a study of blood T cell repertoires in COVID-19. Here immunoSEQ multiplex PCR was the method, and the copy in TCRdb shows in-frame clones only, minus some. Of about 360,000 clones listed, about 86% are singletons. The source material was peripheral blood. The receptor source for this set is an older woman with COVID-19, enrolled during active disease.

This clone was seen a few times. The chain has TRBV6-5 and TRBJ2-5, with 10 nucleotides matching TRBD2. The germline V gene encodes CDR1 MNHEY and CDR2 SVGAGI. This CDR3 region has 15 residues. V dropped 4 bases and J dropped 9; count of bases not matched to a gene: 11. This CDR3 reads CASSSSYGSGGAQYF. DNA of the CDR3: TGTGCCAGCAGTTCGAGTTACGGCAGCGGGGGGGCCCAGTACTTC.

This chain joins TRBV3-1 (or the pseudogene TRBV3-2) and TRBJ2-4; perhaps TRBD2 as D (7 bases). V lost 5 bases and J 5 bases, leaving 16 bases between the germline ends. This CDR3 has 15 residues. Germline loops: CDR1 LGHDT, CDR2 YNNKEL (reference sequence). CDR3 nucleotides: TGTGCCAGCAGCTTTCGCGGCGGGGGCCAAAACATTCAGTACTTC. Amino acids: CASSFRGGGQNIQYF.

This clone was observed a handful of times. The chain links TRBV9 to TRBJ1-1, with 12 nucleotides matching TRBD1. Germline V gene lookup returns CDR1 SGDLS and CDR2 YYNGEE. This CDR3 contains 14 residues. V lost 5 bases and J lost 8; bases outside the gene matches: 7. CDR3 coding DNA: TGTGCCAGCAGTCCGGGACAGGGGGCGGGCGAAGCTTTCTTT. It is translated as CASSPGQGAGEAFF.

V usage is TRBV6-5 and J usage is TRBJ1-5, with TRBD1 matching 7 bases. This CDR3 is built from 13 residues. Trimming removed 6 bases from V and 4 bases from J; junction bases left unmatched: 3. Looked up from germline, CDR1 is MNHEY and CDR2 is SVGAGI. Written as DNA, the CDR3 is TGTGCCAGCAGCGGGACAGCTAATCAGCCCCAGCATTTT. It is translated as CASSGTANQPQHF.

This rearrangement joins TRBV19 to TRBJ2-2, with D perhaps TRBD1 (5 bases). The CDR3 extends over 16 amino acids. The germline V gene has CDR1 LNHDA and CDR2 SQIVND (reference sequence). V gave up 5 bases and J gave up 1 base, with 14 bases separating them. The DNA of the CDR3 is TGTGCCAGTAGTGTCCACGGGCAGGGGAACACCGGGGAGCTGTTTTTT. The encoded protein is CASSVHGQGNTGELFF. Supplemented by reference TRBV19 and TRBJ2-2, the full variable domain reads DGGITQSPKYLFRKEGQNVTLSCEQNLNHDAMYWYRQDPGQGLRLIYYSQIVNDFQKGDIAEGYSVSREKKESFPLTVTSAQKNPTAFYLCASSVHGQGNTGELFFGEGSRLTVL.

CDR3 sequence: CASSHGTDTQYF. As DNA, the CDR3 is TGTGCCAGCAGCCATGGCACAGATACGCAGTATTTT. The chain has TRBV7-2 and TRBJ2-3; D remains ambiguous. This CDR3 is built from 12 residues. Germline V gene data show CDR1 as SGHTA and CDR2 as FQGNSA. Trimming took 5 bases from V and 1 from J, leaving 4 bases between them. Filled out from reference TRBV7-2 and TRBJ2-3, the complete variable domain reads GAGVSQSPSNKVTEKGKDVELRCDPISGHTALYWYRQSLGQGLEFLIYFQGNSAPDKSGLPSDRFSAERTGGSVSTLTIQRTQQEDSAVYLCASSHGTDTQYFGPGTRLTVL.

In its sample, this clone was seen many times. The chain has TRBV5-4 and TRBJ2-5; 7 bases line up with TRBD1. V lost 3 bases, J lost 3 bases, and 8 bases stayed unmatched. The germline gives CDR1 SGHNT, CDR2 YYREEE (reference sequence). The CDR3 is made up of 15 amino acids. CDR3 residues: CASSSAGTAKETQYF. In nucleotides, the CDR3 is TGTGCCAGCAGCTCGGCCGGGACAGCGAAAGAGACCCAGTACTTC.

This chain connects TRBV2 to TRBJ1-2; 9 bases line up with TRBD1. Looked up from germline, CDR1 is SNHLY and CDR2 is FYNNEI. The length of the CDR3 is 13 residues. J lost 4 bases, V lost 7 bases, and 4 bases had no gene match. CDR3 sequence reads: CASIQGAGYGYTF. CDR3 DNA sequence: TGTGCCAGCATACAGGGGGCTGGCTATGGCTACACCTTC. Combining the CDR3 with reference TRBV2 and TRBJ1-2 gives the whole variable domain EPEVTQTPSHQVTQMGQEVILRCVPISNHLYFYWYRQILGQKVEFLVSFYNNEISEKSEIFDDQFSVERPDGSNFTLKIRSTKLEDSAMYFCASIQGAGYGYTFGSGTRLTVV.

This chain links TRBV7-2 with TRBJ2-7; 9 bases line up with TRBD2. Germline V gene sequence: CDR1 SGHTA, CDR2 FQGNSA. The trim removed 4 bases at V and 5 bases at J, leaving 6 bases unmatched. The CDR3 is 14 amino acids. The CDR3 nucleotides read TGTGCCAGCAGCTCTAGCGGGGCAGCGAACGAGCAGTACTTC. It yields the protein CASSSSGAANEQYF.

The V call is TRBV11-3, the J call TRBJ1-4; maybe TRBD1 (5 bases). V lost 0 bases to trimming and J lost 5 bases, with 10 bases between them. Looked up from germline, CDR1 is SGHNT and CDR2 is YENEEA. CDR3 length: 15 amino acids. This CDR3 reads CASSLEGTGNEKLFF. CDR3 in DNA: TGTGCCAGCAGCTTAGAAGGGACTGGGAATGAAAAACTGTTTTTT.

The chain has TRBV18 and TRBJ2-4, with unresolved D. Germline values: CDR1 KGHSH, CDR2 LQKENI. This CDR3 contains 13 residues. With 6 bases removed from V and 6 bases from J, the gap between germline ends came to 12 bases. The CDR3 nucleotides read TGTGCCAGCTCTCCCGTAGATGGAAACATTCAGTACTTC. It encodes CASSPVDGNIQYF.

The chain combines TRBV6-1 with TRBJ1-1; no clear D. Germline V gives CDR1 MNHNS, CDR2 SASEGT. The ends were cut back, 1 base at V and 0 bases at J, with 15 bases in the middle. This CDR3 contains 17 residues. The CDR3 DNA is TGTGCCAGCAGTGAAGAATCTTGGGAGGGCGTGAACACTGAAGCTTTCTTT. It specifies CASSEESWEGVNTEAFF.

The gene calls are TRBV11-2 and TRBJ1-1, with a weak D call TRBD1 (6 bases). Germline CDR1 and CDR2: SGHAT and FQNNGV. This CDR3 comprises 15 residues. V shed 2 bases and J shed 1 base, with 11 bases lying between them. The CDR3 protein is CASSLTVGQNTEAFF. CDR3 in DNA: TGTGCCAGCAGCTTAACCGTGGGACAGAACACTGAAGCTTTCTTT.

This clone has just a few counts. The chain is built from TRBV5-1 and TRBJ1-1; 11 positions match TRBD1. J gave up 0 bases and V 3 bases, and 10 bases lay outside the gene matches. This CDR3 spans 18 amino acids. Germline CDR1 and CDR2: SGHRS and YFSETQ. In DNA, the CDR3 is TGCGCCAGCAGCTACTCGGCAAGGACAGGGGGCATGAACACTGAAGCTTTCTTT. This codes for CASSYSARTGGMNTEAFF.

This clone was recorded once. J is TRBJ1-1 and V is TRBV3-1 (or the pseudogene TRBV3-2); D gene uncertain. There are 13 residues in the CDR3. Germline V gene lookup returns CDR1 LGHDT and CDR2 YNNKEL (reference sequence). The V end was cut by 3 bases, the J end by 7 bases, with 12 bases between. The DNA of the CDR3 is TGTGCCAGCAGCCAGAGGGATAATAGTGAAGCTTTCTTT. Amino acid sequence: CASSQRDNSEAFF.

The chain carries TRBV19 and TRBJ1-2; weak D call: TRBD1 (5 bases). CDR3 length equals 18 residues. CDR1 is LNHDA, CDR2 SQIVND, per germline (reference sequence). The V and J ends lost 6 bases and 8 bases respectively, with 31 bases between them. The CDR3 DNA follows: TGTGCCAGTAGGAGGGGCATTCAGTTCGGGACTGTAGCAATCGGCTACACCTTC. It specifies CASRRGIQFGTVAIGYTF.

CDR3 DNA sequence: TGTGCCAGCAGCTCACCGGGACAGGGCGCTGAAAAACTGTTTTTT. Its protein is CASSSPGQGAEKLFF. V is TRBV5-6 and J is TRBJ1-4; 9 nucleotides line up with TRBD1. Germline V gene sequence: CDR1 SGHDT, CDR2 YYEEEE. Unmatched junction bases numbered 7, after V lost 3 bases and J lost 7 bases. The CDR3 covers 15 residues.

The genes are TRBV12-3 or TRBV12-4 and TRBJ1-2; D might be TRBD1 (5 bases). V lost 6 bases and J 6 bases, leaving 14 bases between the germline ends. The CDR3 contains 13 residues. Written as DNA, the CDR3 is TGTGCCAGCAGCAGGGAAAGGCTTGATGGCTACACCTTC. Amino acids: CASSRERLDGYTF.